One sample yielded the 20 T cell receptor beta chains listed below, sequenced in a study of blood T cells in healthy people across ages. The second PCR ran roughly 7 to 12 cycles with a sample-barcoded 5' primer and J-beta primers. TCRdb used MiXCR to reprocess the 5' RACE reads, holding one entry per CDR3 protein. Of some 800,000 distinct CDR3 sequences in the sample, 40% to 50% were seen once. Material: blood. The origin of the receptors is a man aged 55-75 years in good health.

This clonotype was counted once. CDR3 DNA sequence: TGTGCCAGCAGTGAAGAGGCAGGGAGAAATCAGCCCCAGCATTTT. Translating gives CASSEEAGRNQPQHF. V gene TRBV2 combines with J gene TRBJ1-5; D might be TRBD1 (5 bases). Germline values: CDR1 SNHLY, CDR2 FYNNEI. V was clipped by 1 base and J by 4 bases, with 11 bases between them. The CDR3 contains 15 residues.

The V call is TRBV30, the J call TRBJ2-7; 8 bases fit TRBD1. Germline-derived CDR1 and CDR2 are GTSNPN and SVGIG (reference sequence). V was clipped by 8 bases and J by 3 bases; unmatched bases: 9. CDR3 length: 13 residues. The CDR3 is CAADRGRGYEQYF. The DNA for the CDR3 is TGTGCCGCTGACAGGGGACGGGGCTACGAGCAGTACTTC. Full variable domain (missing parts from reference TRBV30 and TRBJ2-7): SQTIHQWPATLVQPVGSPLSLECTVEGTSNPNLYWYRQAAGRGLQLLFYSVGIGQISSEVPQNLSASRPQDRQFILSSKKLLLSDSGFYLCAADRGRGYEQYFGPGTRLTVT.

The rearrangement uses TRBV20-1 and TRBJ2-6; maybe TRBD2 (5 bases). The germline V gene encodes CDR1 DFQATT and CDR2 SNEGSKA (reference sequence). The CDR3 is 15 amino acids. V lost 3 bases, J lost 0 bases, and 9 bases lay in between. The CDR3 loop reads CSASGLYSGANVLTF. In DNA form, the CDR3 reads TGCAGTGCTAGCGGACTTTACTCTGGGGCCAACGTCCTGACTTTC.

This clonotype has at least ten counts. Given a much more abundant clone one base away, this may be a read error. The chain recombines TRBV12-3 or TRBV12-4 with TRBJ2-5, with unresolved D. Trimming stripped 3 bases from V and 11 bases from J, with 25 bases between. The CDR3 has 16 amino acids. The CDR3 here is CASSFTPRAGHNEQYF. The CDR3 DNA is TGTGCCAGCAGTTTCACCCCTAGAGCCGGGCATAATGAGCAGTACTTC.

V and J are TRBV20-1 and TRBJ1-1; the match to TRBD1 covers 8 bases. Germline values: CDR1 DFQATT, CDR2 SNEGSKA (reference sequence). The CDR3 runs 14 residues. J lost 1 base, V lost 6 bases, and 7 bases had no gene match. CDR3 residues: CSALLDRANTEAFF. As DNA, the CDR3 is TGCAGTGCCCTATTGGACAGGGCGAACACTGAAGCTTTCTTT.

The rearrangement links TRBV4-1 to TRBJ2-5; 8 nucleotides agree with TRBD2. J was trimmed by 5 bases and V by 3 bases; bases with no gene match: 5. The CDR3 runs 14 residues. The germline V gene has CDR1 MGHRA and CDR2 YSYEKL. CDR3 DNA sequence: TGCGCCAGCAGCCACCGAGCGGGGGTGGAGACCCAGTACTTC. Its protein is CASSHRAGVETQYF.

The table lists this clonotype with a few counts. The chain combines TRBV20-1 with TRBJ1-6, with D possibly matching TRBD1 (6 bases). Trimming removed 2 bases at V and 7 bases at J, with 6 bases between. Germline V gene sequence: CDR1 DFQATT, CDR2 SNEGSKA (reference sequence). The CDR3 length is 12 residues. As DNA, the CDR3 is TGCAGTGCTAGACAGGGGAATTCACCCCTCCACTTT. It translates to CSARQGNSPLHF.

The CDR3 loop is CASGRGINYGYTF. CDR3 nucleotide sequence: TGTGCCAGCGGGAGGGGAATAAACTATGGCTACACCTTC. The rearrangement links TRBV12-3 or TRBV12-4 to TRBJ1-2, with D perhaps TRBD1 (5 bases). V dropped 8 bases and J dropped 2 bases, with 12 bases sitting between them. This CDR3 comprises 13 residues.

DNA of the CDR3: TGTGCCAGCAGTACTGACGGGGACTACGAGCAGTACTTC. As protein: CASSTDGDYEQYF. The rearrangement links TRBV2 to TRBJ2-7, with a tentative D call TRBD2 (5 bases). The CDR3 is 13 residues long. Germline CDR1 and CDR2: SNHLY and FYNNEI. Deletions cut 5 bases from V and 3 bases from J, with 11 bases between.

As concerns this clonotype: At one of its ends the junction is not consistent with the germline gene, which may arise from a read error. The rearrangement links TRBV11-1 to TRBJ2-3; 9 bases map to TRBD2. Germline V gene sequence: CDR1 SGHAT, CDR2 FQDESV (reference sequence). The CDR3 covers 15 residues. The CDR3 nucleotides read TGTCCCAGCAGCATAGCGGGAGACCGCACGGATACGCAGTATTTT. Translated: CPSSIAGDRTDTQYF. The variable domain in full, with the rest retrieved from reference TRBV11-1 and TRBJ2-3, is EAEVAQSPRYKITEKSQAVAFWCDPISGHATLYWYRQILGQGPELLVQFQDESVVDDSQLPKDRFSAERLKGVDSTLKIQPAELGDSAMYLCPSSIAGDRTDTQYFGPGTRLTVL.

The CDR3 spells CASTIGGDVDTQYF. The CDR3 coding sequence is TGTGCCAGCACCATTGGGGGAGACGTAGATACGCAGTATTTT. The J gene is TRBJ2-3, the V gene TRBV7-9; tentatively, D is TRBD1 or TRBD2 (5 bases each). Trimming pared 7 bases from V and 5 bases from J, leaving 16 bases between. The germline gives CDR1 SEHNR, CDR2 FQNEAQ (reference sequence). The CDR3 has 14 amino acids.

The V and J genes are TRBV7-2 and TRBJ2-3; no clear D. V lost 5 bases, J lost 1 base, and 13 bases lay in between. The CDR3 contains 15 residues. Germline lookup yields CDR1 SGHTA and CDR2 FQGNSA. The CDR3 DNA reads TGTGCCAGCAGCCCTCGCCGGACCCGCACAGATACGCAGTATTTT. It yields the protein CASSPRRTRTDTQYF.

The rearrangement links TRBV29-1 to TRBJ2-1, with D perhaps matching TRBD2 (6 bases). The germline gives CDR1 SQVTM, CDR2 ANQGSEA. CDR3 length: 12 amino acids. V lost 4 bases, J lost 7 bases, and 11 bases lay in between. CDR3 protein: CSVGGEANEQFF. In DNA, the CDR3 is TGCAGCGTTGGTGGGGAGGCTAATGAGCAGTTCTTC.

Comment on this clonotype: A read error may account for a junction end that differs from germline. CDR3 coding DNA: TGTGCCGGCAGTGGGGCGGGGCGAGCCTACAATGAGCAGTTCTTC. Translated: CAGSGAGRAYNEQFF. The chain is built from TRBV5-6 and TRBJ2-1, with D possibly matching TRBD2 (6 bases). The CDR3 extends over 15 amino acids. In germline, CDR1 is SGHDT, CDR2 YYEEEE.

This clonotype has more than one count but fewer than ten. J is TRBJ2-5 and V is TRBV7-2, with 9 bases aligning to TRBD2. The ends lost 5 bases at V and 4 bases at J; junction bases unmatched: 5. This CDR3 has 14 amino acids. The germline gives CDR1 SGHTA, CDR2 FQGNSA. The CDR3, as DNA: TGTGCCAGCAGCCCGATGCGGGGGGGAGAGACCCAGTACTTC. It encodes CASSPMRGGETQYF.

The V and J genes are TRBV5-5 and TRBJ2-4, with 10 bases fitting TRBD2. The CDR3 consists of 14 residues. V trimming: 3 bases; J trimming: 12 bases; junction bases outside the gene matches: 9. Per germline, CDR1 SGHKS and CDR2 YYEKEE (reference sequence). The CDR3 DNA follows: TGTGCCAGCAGCTCCTCTAGCGGGAGCTACGATCAGTACTTC. It codes for CASSSSSGSYDQYF. The full variable domain, with the rest looked up from reference TRBV5-5 and TRBJ2-4, is DAGVTQSPTHLIKTRGQQVTLRCSPISGHKSVSWYQQVLGQGPQFIFQYYEKEERGRGNFPDRFSARQFPNYSSELNVNALLLGDSALYLCASSSSSGSYDQYFGAGTRLSVL.

The rearrangement joins TRBV9 to TRBJ2-3; D is unclear. The CDR3 loop spans 16 amino acids. Germline-derived CDR1 and CDR2 are SGDLS and YYNGEE. With 4 bases removed from V and 4 bases from J, the gap between germline ends came to 19 bases. CDR3 loop: CASSPTFHRTSDTQYF. The CDR3 nucleotides are TGTGCCAGCAGCCCTACCTTCCACCGTACTTCAGATACGCAGTATTTT. Based on the CDR3 plus reference TRBV9 and TRBJ2-3, the full variable domain is DSGVTQTPKHLITATGQRVTLRCSPRSGDLSVYWYQQSLDQGLQFLIQYYNGEERAKGNILERFSAQQFPDLHSELNLSSLELGDSALYFCASSPTFHRTSDTQYFGPGTRLTVL.

The chain carries TRBV5-8 and TRBJ1-1, with TRBD1 matching 9 bases. Per germline, CDR1 SGHTS and CDR2 YDEGEE. The trim removed 2 bases at V and 7 bases at J, leaving 9 bases unmatched. The CDR3 runs to 15 residues. The CDR3 reads CASSLKGQGKGEAFF. CDR3 in DNA: TGTGCCAGCAGCTTAAAGGGACAGGGAAAGGGTGAAGCTTTCTTT.

The count of this clonotype is one. The chain employs TRBV9 and TRBJ1-4, with D possibly TRBD1 on 5 matching bases. Trimming left V 0 bases short and J 6 bases short, with 9 bases between. Germline-derived CDR1 and CDR2 are SGDLS and YYNGEE. The CDR3 totals 14 residues. The CDR3 loop is CASSVGTRDEKLFF. The CDR3 coding sequence is TGTGCCAGCAGCGTAGGGACACGGGATGAAAAACTGTTTTTT.

V and J are TRBV20-1 and TRBJ1-5; D is possibly TRBD1 (5 bases). The CDR3 runs 15 residues. CDR1 and CDR2 (germline): DFQATT, SNEGSKA (reference sequence). Trimming took off 1 base at V and 3 bases at J, with 13 bases between the two ends. DNA of the CDR3: TGCAGTGCTAGAGGGCGACAGTCTTTCAATCAGCCCCAGCATTTT. As protein: CSARGRQSFNQPQHF.